Below, 23 T cell receptor beta chains from the same sample are listed, as sequenced in a study of human T cells and chemical hapten exposure. TCRdb ran MiXCR on the RACE reads and lists one entry per CDR3 protein. This table holds 95,000 to 150,000 distinct CDR3 sequences, 12% to 15% found once. Time point of the sample: patch test 1, 2 weeks after DPC sensitization. Treatment reported: therapeutic diphenylcyclopropenone sensitization with weekly scalp DPC. The sample was whole blood, taken in connection with sensitization to the hapten diphenylcyclopropenone (DPC). Source of these receptors: a young man with alopecia areata. Some clones in this sample may be carry-over from other donors' samples.

The chain is built from TRBV11-2 and TRBJ2-1, with a tentative D call TRBD2 (7 bases). The CDR3 extends over 14 amino acids. V was cut by 5 bases and J by 8 bases, with 16 bases left in between. Germline V gives CDR1 SGHAT, CDR2 FQNNGV. CDR3 bases: TGTGCCAGCAGCCCCACGCTAGGGGGGGATGAGCAGTTCTTC. As protein: CASSPTLGGDEQFF. The full variable domain, in which reference TRBV11-2 and TRBJ2-1 provide the parts outside the CDR3, is EAGVAQSPRYKIIEKRQSVAFWCNPISGHATLYWYQQILGQGPKLLIQFQNNGVVDDSQLPKDRFSAERLKGVDSTLKIQPAKLEDSAVYLCASSPTLGGDEQFFGPGTRLTVL.

This clonotype occurred a few times. This chain joins TRBV6-2 or TRBV6-3 and TRBJ1-2; 7 bases match TRBD1. CDR3 length equals 17 residues. Losses at the gene ends were 6 bases for V and 4 bases for J; bases not matched to a gene: 17. The germline V gene has CDR1 MNHEY and CDR2 SVGEGT. CDR3 bases: TGTGCCAGCAGGCAACGGGACAGCAGAGCTCCACTCTATGGCTACACCTTC. It codes for CASRQRDSRAPLYGYTF.

CDR3 coding DNA: TGTGCCATCAGTGAGTCGGAAGACACCGGGGAGCTGTTTTTT. It encodes CAISESEDTGELFF. V gene TRBV10-3 combines with J gene TRBJ2-2, with D uncertain. With 0 bases removed from V and 3 bases from J, the gap between germline ends came to 5 bases. The germline V gene encodes CDR1 ENHRY and CDR2 SYGVKD. The CDR3 extends over 14 amino acids.

This clonotype was observed a few times. In DNA, the CDR3 is TGTGCCAGCAGCCCGGGGGGCCCCAGCACTGAAGCTTTCTTT. It codes for CASSPGGPSTEAFF. J is TRBJ1-1 and V is TRBV4-2, with D possibly being TRBD1 (6 bases). V was clipped by 4 bases and J by 4 bases, with 13 bases between them. The CDR3 covers 14 residues. The germline gives CDR1 LGHNA, CDR2 YNFKEQ.

This clonotype appeared many times. The rearrangement links TRBV12-3 or TRBV12-4 to TRBJ2-1, with TRBD2 identical over 13 bases. This CDR3 has 15 amino acids. The ends lost 4 bases at V and 7 bases at J; junction bases unmatched: 4. CDR3 coding DNA: TGTGCCAGCAGTTCCGGGACTAGCGGGACGAATGAGCAGTTCTTC. Translating it yields CASSSGTSGTNEQFF.

This chain joins TRBV5-1 and TRBJ2-1, with D possibly matching TRBD2 (6 bases). V was clipped by 3 bases and J by 5 bases, with 15 bases between them. The CDR3 runs 15 residues. CDR1 and CDR2 (germline): SGHRS, YFSETQ. CDR3 sequence: CASSYPVGGNNEQFF. For the CDR3, the DNA is TGCGCCAGCAGCTACCCCGTGGGGGGTAACAATGAGCAGTTCTTC.

This clonotype has a handful of counts. This chain uses TRBV24-1 with TRBJ2-4; no definite D call. Per germline, CDR1 KGHDR and CDR2 SFDVKD. The CDR3 totals 15 residues. The ends were cut back, 0 bases at V and 1 base at J, with 6 bases in the middle. DNA of the CDR3: TGTGCCACCAGTGATTTGGTGGGGGCCAAAAACATTCAGTACTTC. It translates to CATSDLVGAKNIQYF.

The chain has TRBV28 and TRBJ1-1; TRBD1 matches 7 bases. After removal of 6 bases from V and 4 bases from J, the junction contained 17 bases not matched to a gene. The CDR3 runs to 17 residues. Germline CDR1 reads MDHEN; CDR2 reads SYDVKM. The CDR3 region has the DNA TGTGCCAGCAGACCTCGAACAGGGGCTATTCTTCGCACTGAAGCTTTCTTT. It specifies CASRPRTGAILRTEAFF.

The V gene is TRBV20-1, the J gene TRBJ2-5; TRBD1 might be the D (6 bases). V shed 4 bases and J shed 1 base, with 25 bases lying between them. The CDR3 has 18 amino acids. Germline loops: CDR1 DFQATT, CDR2 SNEGSKA (reference sequence). The CDR3, as DNA: TGCAGTGCTATCAGAGCGCACAGGGCGCCACTAACCCAAGAGACCCAGTACTTC. It encodes CSAIRAHRAPLTQETQYF.

This clonotype has a handful of counts. The chain is built from TRBV20-1 and TRBJ2-4; D is perhaps TRBD1 (6 bases). CDR1 DFQATT and CDR2 SNEGSKA come from the germline V gene (reference sequence). CDR3 size: 16 residues. The V and J ends lost 4 bases and 3 bases respectively, with 19 bases between them. CDR3 sequence reads: CSATSRGSKNKNIQYF. CDR3 nucleotide sequence: TGCAGTGCTACCTCTAGGGGGTCCAAGAACAAAAACATTCAGTACTTC.

The chain joins TRBV14 to TRBJ2-2, with D unclear. The germline V gene has CDR1 SGHDN and CDR2 FVKESK. CDR3 length: 16 amino acids. The V end lost 2 bases, the J end lost 3 bases, and 13 bases lay between the germline ends. The CDR3 coding sequence is TGTGCCAGCAGCCAAATAAATAGTAAGGACACCGGGGAGCTGTTTTTT. This encodes CASSQINSKDTGELFF.

This chain connects TRBV27 to TRBJ1-2; D gene ambiguous. With 4 bases removed from V and 6 bases from J, the gap between germline ends came to 27 bases. CDR3 size: 18 residues. Germline V lookup: CDR1 MNHEY, CDR2 SMNVEV (reference sequence). In DNA, the CDR3 is TGTGCCAGCAGTTCCTCTCCCTGGGCAGGAAATAATCAGGATGGCTACACCTTC. This sequence encodes CASSSSPWAGNNQDGYTF.

This clonotype was picked up many times. The chain joins TRBV3-1 to TRBJ1-3, with 9 bases aligning to TRBD1. The V gene end was trimmed by 2 bases and the J gene end by 13 bases; junction bases not matched to a gene: 9. The CDR3 runs 14 residues. Germline loops: CDR1 LGHDT, CDR2 YNNKEL (reference sequence). CDR3: CASSQPGQGASIYF. CDR3 nucleotide sequence: TGTGCCAGCAGCCAACCGGGACAGGGTGCCTCGATATATTTT.

The V and J genes are TRBV11-2 and TRBJ2-7, with 9 bases lining up with TRBD2. CDR1 and CDR2 from the germline V gene are SGHAT and FQNNGV. The CDR3 runs 13 residues. Trimming cost V 1 base and J 8 bases; bases outside gene matches: 3. This CDR3 reads CASSLGLAAKQYV. In DNA form, the CDR3 reads TGTGCCAGCAGCTTAGGACTAGCGGCCAAGCAGTACGTC.

This sequence joins TRBV5-1 and TRBJ2-2, with no clear D. The germline V and J ends were trimmed by 1 base and 5 bases, with 6 bases remaining between them. Germline CDR1 and CDR2: SGHRS and YFSETQ. CDR3 size: 13 residues. The CDR3 loop reads CASSLLQTGELFF. CDR3 nucleotides: TGCGCCAGCAGCTTGCTCCAGACCGGGGAGCTGTTTTTT.

This chain joins TRBV15 and TRBJ1-4, with 7 bases that match TRBD1. CDR1 is LNHNV and CDR2 is YYDKDF in the germline V gene (reference sequence). The CDR3 covers 16 residues. V trimming: 5 bases; J trimming: 0 bases; junction bases outside the gene matches: 6. This CDR3 is CATSWGQRTTNEKLFF. In nucleotides, the CDR3 is TGTGCCACCAGCTGGGGACAGCGGACAACTAATGAAAAACTGTTTTTT.

CDR3 amino acids: CASRTGDLNTEAFF. CDR3 nucleotide sequence: TGTGCCAGCAGAACAGGGGACTTGAACACTGAAGCTTTCTTT. The chain links TRBV28 to TRBJ1-1; 7 nucleotides match TRBD1. The V gene's germline CDR1 is MDHEN and CDR2 SYDVKM. This CDR3 comprises 14 residues. The trim removed 6 bases at V and 0 bases at J, leaving 4 bases unmatched.

This clonotype appeared many times. The chain recombines TRBV10-3 with TRBJ2-2; no definite D call. The CDR3 length is 16 residues. The germline V gene has CDR1 ENHRY and CDR2 SYGVKD. V lost 2 bases, J lost 1 base, and 11 bases lay in between. In DNA form, the CDR3 reads TGTGCCATCAGTGAGCTTGAGATTGAGAACACCGGGGAGCTGTTTTTT. The encoded protein is CAISELEIENTGELFF.

The chain combines TRBV20-1 with TRBJ1-1; TRBD1 might be the D (5 bases). Germline CDR1 DFQATT, CDR2 SNEGSKA (reference sequence). This CDR3 region has 13 residues. V lost 6 bases, J lost 4 bases, and 15 bases lay in between. The CDR3: CSAGGEFITEAFF. The CDR3 coding sequence is TGCAGTGCGGGGGGGGAGTTTATCACTGAAGCTTTCTTT.

The chain recombines TRBV20-1 with TRBJ2-5; no reliable D call. Trimming shortened V by 0 bases and J by 0 bases, and 8 bases separated the two germline ends. Germline assignment: CDR1 DFQATT and CDR2 SNEGSKA (reference sequence). CDR3 length: 14 amino acids. The CDR3: CSARDLEDQETQYF. CDR3 DNA: TGCAGTGCTAGAGATCTGGAAGACCAAGAGACCCAGTACTTC.

In its sample, this clonotype was seen many times. The rearrangement joins TRBV7-3 to TRBJ2-1; 12 nucleotides align to TRBD2. CDR1 and CDR2 (germline): SGHTA, FQGTGA. V was pared by 5 bases and J by 6 bases, with 5 bases of the junction left unmatched. The CDR3 has 15 residues. The CDR3 nucleotides are TGTGCCAGCAGCCCTAGCGGGGGGGCCTTCAATGAGCAGTTCTTC. Amino acids: CASSPSGGAFNEQFF.

V gene TRBV20-1 combines with J gene TRBJ2-7; 8 positions agree with TRBD1. Looked up from germline, CDR1 is DFQATT and CDR2 is SNEGSKA (reference sequence). V lost 3 bases, J lost 4 bases, and 5 bases stayed unmatched. The CDR3 has 13 residues. CDR3: CSARGQVTYEQYF. The DNA for the CDR3 is TGCAGTGCTAGGGGACAGGTTACGTACGAGCAGTACTTC.

The rearrangement uses TRBV10-3 and TRBJ2-1, with D tentatively TRBD1 (5 bases). Per the germline V gene, CDR1 is ENHRY and CDR2 is SYGVKD. CDR3 size: 15 residues. The V and J ends lost 6 bases and 6 bases respectively, with 18 bases between them. CDR3 sequence reads: CAISPTVASSNEQFF. CDR3 sequence (DNA): TGTGCCATCAGCCCGACAGTTGCCTCGAGCAATGAGCAGTTCTTC.